The following is a T cell receptor beta chain sequence with its context. Its cognate antigen is unknown. These data originate in a study of cytomegalovirus exposure and HLA in healthy donors. The study, taken as a whole, reports: Later analysis demonstrated an association between a missense DCLRE1C variant and TCR beta V- and J-gene trimming. In vitro work confirmed that three CMV-associated chains recognize CMV antigens. Productive status was seen about 87% or about 30% of the time for most TCR beta V segments in an earlier analysis.

PCR primers comprised 60 Vbeta and 13 Jbeta primers. TCRdb's table, derived via immunoSEQ multiplex PCR, lists solely in-frame clones and lacks some. The table lists roughly 100,000 clones, around three quarters of them singletons, with less than 3.5% in the top ten. Germline V gives CDR1 LNHNV, CDR2 YYDKDF (reference sequence). The junction had 5 bases not matched to a gene; V was cut back by 1 base and J by 4 bases. There are 16 residues in the CDR3. In nominal health when sampled, donors likely had unrecorded immune exposures nonetheless. The J gene is TRBJ2-5, the V gene TRBV15; 11 nucleotides line up with TRBD1. The receptor comes from a man aged 50 or older in good health and CMV-seropositive. Sequenced: PBMCs. The CDR3 DNA sequence: TGTGCCACCAGCAGAGTAGGGACAGGGGGGAGAGAGACCCAGTACTTC. Amino acid sequence: CATSRVGTGGRETQYF.